One sample yielded the 31 T cell receptor beta chains listed below, sequenced in a study of shared clonotypes between healthy human individuals. TCRdb keeps only in-frame clones here, not all; method: immunoSEQ multiplex PCR. The table lists around 1.5 million clones, approximately 98% of them singletons, with about 0.45% in the top ten. The sequenced sample was naive CD4+ T cells sorted from blood. This sample's subset: CD45RA+ positively selected. The receptors come from a man in his thirties or forties in good health.

The chain uses TRBV5-6 and TRBJ2-7; no firm D call. Trimming stripped 2 bases from V and 4 bases from J, with 4 bases between. CDR3 length: 11 amino acids. The germline gives CDR1 SGHDT, CDR2 YYEEEE. The CDR3 DNA reads TGTGCCAGCAGCTTCCAATACGAGCAGTACTTC. It translates to CASSFQYEQYF.

DNA for the CDR3: TGTGCCAGCAGCTCGCGAACAGGGGAGGACTATGGCTACACCTTC. It specifies CASSSRTGEDYGYTF. V and J are TRBV7-9 and TRBJ1-2, with 7 bases fitting TRBD1. Germline V CDR1 and CDR2: SEHNR, FQNEAQ (reference sequence). The CDR3 loop spans 15 amino acids. Unmatched junction bases numbered 8, after V lost 4 bases and J lost 3 bases.

The genes are TRBV6-1 and TRBJ1-2, with D uncertain. With 6 bases removed from V and 4 bases from J, the gap between germline ends came to 15 bases. Germline V CDR1 and CDR2: MNHNS, SASEGT. This CDR3 has 14 residues. The CDR3 is CASRTASESYGYTF. In DNA form, the CDR3 reads TGTGCCAGCAGAACAGCTTCGGAGAGCTATGGCTACACCTTC.

This chain joins TRBV5-1 and TRBJ1-1; possibly TRBD1 for D (5 bases). Germline V lookup: CDR1 SGHRS, CDR2 YFSETQ. The CDR3 totals 14 residues. Trimming removed 5 bases from V and 3 bases from J, with 14 bases in between. The CDR3 DNA reads as TGCGCCAGCAGAAAGCAGGGATCTTACACTGAAGCTTTCTTT. This translates into CASRKQGSYTEAFF.

The chain employs TRBV5-4 and TRBJ2-5; TRBD1 might be the D (6 bases). The germline gives CDR1 SGHNT, CDR2 YYREEE (reference sequence). The CDR3 loop spans 14 amino acids. Trimming stripped 0 bases from V and 1 base from J, with 7 bases between. CDR3 in DNA: TGTGCCAGCAGCTTGGGACAGGCCCAAGAGACCCAGTACTTC. It encodes CASSLGQAQETQYF. Full variable domain (missing parts from reference TRBV5-4 and TRBJ2-5): ETGVTQSPTHLIKTRGQQVTLRCSSQSGHNTVSWYQQALGQGPQFIFQYYREEENGRGNFPPRFSGLQFPNYSSELNVNALELDDSALYLCASSLGQAQETQYFGPGTRLLVL.

The genes are TRBV10-1 and TRBJ1-1; 8 nucleotides match TRBD1. The length of the CDR3 is 17 residues. Per the germline V gene, CDR1 is WNHNN and CDR2 is SYGVQD (reference sequence). Germline trimming cut 3 bases from V and 4 bases from J; bases unmatched to any gene: 13. This chain's CDR3 is CASSDSRAGGASTEAFF. CDR3 DNA: TGCGCCAGCAGTGACTCCAGGGCAGGGGGCGCGAGCACTGAAGCTTTCTTT.

The rearrangement joins TRBV5-1 to TRBJ1-4; D is ambiguous. V gave up 3 bases and J gave up 7 bases, with 19 bases separating them. The CDR3 has 16 amino acids. Per germline, CDR1 SGHRS and CDR2 YFSETQ. CDR3 nucleotide sequence: TGCGCCAGCAGCTCTACCGGGTCGGGAGCCCTTGAAAAACTGTTTTTT. Amino acid sequence: CASSSTGSGALEKLFF.

The chain couples TRBV11-2 to TRBJ2-7; D might be TRBD2 (5 bases). The CDR3 has 16 residues. Germline V gives CDR1 SGHAT, CDR2 FQNNGV. The V end lost 5 bases, the J end lost 2 bases, and 19 bases lay between the germline ends. For the CDR3, the DNA is TGTGCCAGCAGCACCTTGGACTCCTCTGGGGCCTACGAGCAGTACTTC. Its translation: CASSTLDSSGAYEQYF. Full variable domain (missing parts from reference TRBV11-2 and TRBJ2-7): EAGVAQSPRYKIIEKRQSVAFWCNPISGHATLYWYQQILGQGPKLLIQFQNNGVVDDSQLPKDRFSAERLKGVDSTLKIQPAKLEDSAVYLCASSTLDSSGAYEQYFGPGTRLTVT.

The chain couples TRBV7-2 to TRBJ2-1, with no clear D. The V end lost 2 bases, the J end lost 6 bases, and 11 bases lay between the germline ends. This CDR3 comprises 14 residues. Germline V lookup: CDR1 SGHTA, CDR2 FQGNSA. CDR3 in DNA: TGTGCCAGCAGCTTATTTGGGCCAACCAATGAGCAGTTCTTC. Its translation is CASSLFGPTNEQFF.

This chain's CDR3 is CASSLMSGGMYEQYF. The CDR3 DNA reads TGCGCCAGCAGCTTGATGTCAGGTGGGATGTACGAGCAGTACTTC. The chain uses TRBV5-1 and TRBJ2-7; no reliable D call. From germline, CDR1 is SGHRS and CDR2 YFSETQ. Trimming left V 1 base short and J 4 bases short, with 15 bases between. The CDR3 contains 15 residues. Drawing the rest from reference TRBV5-1 and TRBJ2-7, the complete variable domain is KAGVTQTPRYLIKTRGQQVTLSCSPISGHRSVSWYQQTPGQGLQFLFEYFSETQRNKGNFPGRFSGRQFSNSRSEMNVSTLELGDSALYLCASSLMSGGMYEQYFGPGTRLTVT.

This chain connects TRBV18 to TRBJ2-7, with TRBD1 identical over 9 bases. J lost 6 bases, V lost 2 bases, and 2 bases had no gene match. Germline CDR1 is KGHSH and CDR2 is LQKENI. This CDR3 is 13 amino acids long. Here the CDR3 reads CASSPDRGGEQYF. The CDR3 DNA sequence: TGTGCCAGCTCACCAGACAGGGGGGGCGAGCAGTACTTC.

The V call is TRBV5-1, the J call TRBJ2-3; the match to TRBD1 covers 9 bases. Trimming at V came to 5 bases and at J to 6 bases, leaving 7 bases not matched to a gene. This CDR3 spans 14 amino acids. CDR1 and CDR2 from the germline V gene are SGHRS and YFSETQ. The CDR3 bases are TGCGCCAGCAGTAGGGGACAGGGCCAGGATACGCAGTATTTT. Translated: CASSRGQGQDTQYF.

In DNA, the CDR3 is TGTGCCAGCGCCTCCTGGGGGAAAGACACGCTTCGGGGGGAGACCCAGTACTTC. Protein sequence: CASASWGKDTLRGETQYF. The chain employs TRBV5-4 and TRBJ2-5, with D possibly matching TRBD2 (6 bases). Between the trimmed V and J ends, which lost 7 bases and 5 bases, there was a span of 30 bases. The CDR3 has 18 residues. From germline, CDR1 is SGHNT and CDR2 YYREEE (reference sequence).

The chain links TRBV7-3 to TRBJ2-1; D gene ambiguous. Looked up from germline, CDR1 is SGHTA and CDR2 is FQGTGA. The CDR3 is 14 residues long. V was shortened by 0 bases and J by 10 bases, with 13 bases between the two germline ends. The CDR3 nucleotides are TGTGCCAGCAGCTTAACGGTCGGAAAAAGGGAGCAGTTCTTC. Its protein product is CASSLTVGKREQFF.

The chain carries TRBV27 and TRBJ1-1, with a possible D match to TRBD1 (5 bases). The germline gives CDR1 MNHEY, CDR2 SMNVEV (reference sequence). The CDR3 has 14 amino acids. Trimming removed 5 bases from V and 4 bases from J, with 14 bases in between. The CDR3 sequence is CASSLLGTSTEAFF. CDR3 DNA: TGTGCCAGCAGTCTCCTAGGGACCAGCACTGAAGCTTTCTTT.

V usage is TRBV30 and J usage is TRBJ1-5; 7 positions match TRBD1. Germline V lookup: CDR1 GTSNPN, CDR2 SVGIG (reference sequence). The CDR3 contains 16 residues. With V trimmed by 2 bases and J by 4 bases, 11 bases remained unmatched. DNA of the CDR3: TGTGCCTGGAGTCACCTAGGGGGCATCGCAAATCAGCCCCAGCATTTT. Encoded protein: CAWSHLGGIANQPQHF.

This clone was observed once. This CDR3 is CASRQGLAGGETQYF. The CDR3 DNA sequence: TGTGCCAGTAGACAGGGACTAGCCGGGGGAGAGACCCAGTACTTC. The rearrangement links TRBV19 to TRBJ2-5; 9 nucleotides line up with TRBD2. The V segment lost 6 bases and the J segment 4 bases; nucleotides outside the gene matches: 9. Germline loops: CDR1 LNHDA, CDR2 SQIVND (reference sequence). The CDR3 is 15 amino acids. The whole variable domain, remainder taken from reference TRBV19 and TRBJ2-5, is DGGITQSPKYLFRKEGQNVTLSCEQNLNHDAMYWYRQDPGQGLRLIYYSQIVNDFQKGDIAEGYSVSREKKESFPLTVTSAQKNPTAFYLCASRQGLAGGETQYFGPGTRLLVL.

The V and J genes are TRBV28 and TRBJ2-7; D gene uncertain. Germline CDR1 and CDR2: MDHEN and SYDVKM. V was cut by 8 bases and J by 2 bases, with 10 bases left in between. This CDR3 is 12 amino acids long. CDR3 coding DNA: TGTGCCAGCCGCGTTAAGACCTACGAGCAGTACTTC. As protein: CASRVKTYEQYF.

CDR3 protein: CSGGYANTEAFF. The CDR3 DNA reads TGCAGCGGAGGGTATGCGAACACTGAAGCTTTCTTT. The chain joins TRBV29-1 to TRBJ1-1, with D unclear. Trimming took 7 bases from V and 1 from J, leaving 10 bases between them. The CDR3 length is 12 residues. Germline assignment: CDR1 SQVTM and CDR2 ANQGSEA.

The chain carries TRBV29-1 and TRBJ2-2, with 10 positions matching TRBD2. Germline trimming cut 5 bases from V and 1 base from J; bases unmatched to any gene: 10. Germline values: CDR1 SQVTM, CDR2 ANQGSEA. CDR3 length: 17 residues. The chain's CDR3 is CSVMGLAGALNTGELFF. CDR3 DNA: TGCAGCGTTATGGGCCTAGCGGGAGCCCTGAACACCGGGGAGCTGTTTTTT.

This chain connects TRBV13 to TRBJ2-2, with a weak D call TRBD2 (7 bases). Germline-derived CDR1 and CDR2 are PRHDT and FYEKMQ (reference sequence). Between the trimmed V and J ends, which lost 3 bases and 7 bases, there was a span of 12 bases. The CDR3 has 14 amino acids. The CDR3 here is CASSFRGGIGELFF. The CDR3 region has the DNA TGTGCCAGCAGCTTCAGGGGAGGGATCGGGGAGCTGTTTTTT.

About this clone itself: This sample also contains other DNA sequences that code for the same CDR3. V and J are TRBV5-1 and TRBJ1-1; D is perhaps TRBD1 (6 bases). The CDR3 extends over 13 amino acids. The germline V gene encodes CDR1 SGHRS and CDR2 YFSETQ. The germline V and J ends were trimmed by 0 bases and 4 bases, with 7 bases remaining between them. CDR3: CASSLAGVTEAFF. Written as DNA, the CDR3 is TGCGCCAGCAGCTTGGCAGGGGTCACTGAAGCTTTCTTT.

This rearrangement joins TRBV5-1 to TRBJ2-7; no clear D. The CDR3 runs to 15 residues. Trimming removed 0 bases from V and 2 bases from J, with 12 bases in between. Looked up from germline, CDR1 is SGHRS and CDR2 is YFSETQ. CDR3 sequence (DNA): TGCGCCAGCAGCTTGGTAGGAACGATTACCTACGAGCAGTACTTC. Its translation: CASSLVGTITYEQYF. Looking up the rest from reference TRBV5-1 and TRBJ2-7 gives the full variable domain: KAGVTQTPRYLIKTRGQQVTLSCSPISGHRSVSWYQQTPGQGLQFLFEYFSETQRNKGNFPGRFSGRQFSNSRSEMNVSTLELGDSALYLCASSLVGTITYEQYFGPGTRLTVT.

V gene TRBV5-4 combines with J gene TRBJ2-6; TRBD1 might be the D (5 bases). The CDR3 has 15 amino acids. With 10 bases removed from V and 4 bases from J, the gap between germline ends came to 18 bases. Germline CDR1 SGHNT, CDR2 YYREEE (reference sequence). This chain's CDR3 is CALGQANIGANVLTF. The DNA of the CDR3 is TGTGCCCTGGGGCAGGCGAATATAGGGGCCAACGTCCTGACTTTC.

The J gene is TRBJ2-1, the V gene TRBV5-1, with D possibly being TRBD2 (5 bases). The CDR3 contains 13 residues. Trimming cost V 0 bases and J 11 bases, with 12 bases left between them. Per germline, CDR1 SGHRS and CDR2 YFSETQ. This chain's CDR3 is CASSLGTPEKQFF. The CDR3 DNA follows: TGCGCCAGCAGCTTGGGGACTCCCGAAAAGCAGTTCTTC.

The chain has TRBV19 and TRBJ2-7, with 10 bases matching TRBD2. With 4 bases clipped from V and 4 bases from J, the junction kept 13 bases outside the gene matches. This CDR3 region has 17 residues. The germline V gene has CDR1 LNHDA and CDR2 SQIVND (reference sequence). CDR3 residues: CASSTPGQREGLYEQYF. CDR3 DNA: TGTGCCAGTAGTACCCCCGGCCAGCGGGAGGGCCTATACGAGCAGTACTTC.

This chain joins TRBV30 and TRBJ2-1, with D tentatively TRBD2 (5 bases). CDR1 and CDR2 from the germline V gene are GTSNPN and SVGIG (reference sequence). V was pared by 5 bases and J by 2 bases, with 10 bases between. The CDR3 extends over 13 amino acids. In DNA, the CDR3 is TGTGCCTGGTCCCCGGGGACCTACAATGAGCAGTTCTTC. Translating it yields CAWSPGTYNEQFF.

The V gene is TRBV30, the J gene TRBJ1-1; D is unresolved. The CDR3 is made up of 13 amino acids. V was trimmed by 0 bases and J by 7 bases, leaving 12 bases between them. Germline CDR1 reads GTSNPN; CDR2 reads SVGIG (reference sequence). The CDR3 is CAWSVHPSGEAFF. CDR3 DNA sequence: TGTGCCTGGAGTGTACACCCTTCGGGTGAAGCTTTCTTT.

The V call is TRBV10-3, the J call TRBJ2-1; a possible D gene is TRBD1 (7 bases). CDR1 and CDR2 from the germline V gene are ENHRY and SYGVKD. V shed 11 bases and J shed 2 bases, with 22 bases lying between them. This CDR3 spans 16 amino acids. The DNA for the CDR3 is TGTGCCGCGACAGGAGGGGGCAGGCCGACCTACAATGAGCAGTTCTTC. Its protein is CAATGGGRPTYNEQFF.

This clone was recorded only once. The gene calls are TRBV11-3 and TRBJ2-3; 7 nucleotides agree with TRBD2. With 5 bases clipped from V and 5 bases from J, the junction kept 4 bases outside the gene matches. This CDR3 is 13 amino acids long. The germline V gene has CDR1 SGHNT and CDR2 YENEEA. CDR3 DNA: TGTGCCAGCAGCACGCTAGCGGAAGATACGCAGTATTTT. This encodes CASSTLAEDTQYF.

CDR3 region: CASSFRGVALNTGELFF. DNA of the CDR3: TGTGCCAGCAGTTTTAGAGGGGTTGCCCTAAACACCGGGGAGCTGTTTTTT. V gene TRBV27 combines with J gene TRBJ2-2, with D perhaps given as TRBD1 or TRBD2 (5 bases each). This CDR3 region has 17 residues. Germline V gives CDR1 MNHEY, CDR2 SMNVEV (reference sequence). Trimming removed 3 bases from V and 2 bases from J, with 16 bases in between.